The 9 T cell receptor beta chains below come from one sample, sequenced in a study of human T cells and chemical hapten exposure. A single record per CDR3 protein comes from TCRdb applying MiXCR to the RACE reads. The sample carries approximately 80,000 distinct CDR3 sequences, 10% to 12% recorded once. Time point noted: patch test 3, about 24 weeks after DPC sensitization. Treatment defined: therapeutic diphenylcyclopropenone sensitization with weekly scalp DPC. The sample was whole blood, taken in connection with sensitization to the hapten diphenylcyclopropenone (DPC). The source of these receptors is a woman aged 50 to 60 with alopecia areata. Some clones in this sample may be carry-over from other donors' samples.

This clonotype was seen more than once but under ten times. This chain uses TRBV24-1 with TRBJ2-1, with a possible D match to TRBD2 (6 bases). Germline V gene lookup returns CDR1 KGHDR and CDR2 SFDVKD. The germline V and J ends were trimmed by 4 bases and 1 base, with 7 bases remaining between them. This CDR3 is built from 14 residues. Written as DNA, the CDR3 is TGTGCCACCAGTGAGGCGGGATCCTACAATGAGCAGTTCTTC. It is translated as CATSEAGSYNEQFF.

This clonotype has a count of ten or more. The J gene is TRBJ2-3, the V gene TRBV5-4; the D gene could be TRBD1 or TRBD2 (5 bases each). Trimming removed 0 bases from V and 2 bases from J, with 13 bases in between. Per the germline V gene, CDR1 is SGHNT and CDR2 is YYREEE (reference sequence). The CDR3 length is 16 residues. The CDR3 sequence: CASSLGETVPTDTQYF. The DNA for the CDR3 is TGTGCCAGCAGCTTGGGGGAGACAGTCCCCACAGATACGCAGTATTTT.

Many counts were recorded for this clonotype. The chain recombines TRBV5-6 with TRBJ2-3, with unresolved D. Germline V gene data show CDR1 as SGHDT and CDR2 as YYEEEE. V gave up 4 bases and J gave up 1 base, with 7 bases separating them. The CDR3 loop spans 13 amino acids. DNA of the CDR3: TGTGCCAGCAGCCCCACGGGCACAGATACGCAGTATTTT. It codes for CASSPTGTDTQYF.

This CDR3 reads CASSLVQGAGTEAFF. In nucleotides, the CDR3 is TGTGCCAGCAGCTTAGTCCAGGGGGCGGGTACTGAAGCTTTCTTT. The genes are TRBV11-2 and TRBJ1-1; 8 positions agree with TRBD1. The CDR3 covers 15 residues. Germline V gene sequence: CDR1 SGHAT, CDR2 FQNNGV. V dropped 1 base and J dropped 5; count of bases not matched to a gene: 6.

This clonotype has at least ten counts. The chain couples TRBV6-6 to TRBJ1-1; no clear D gene. This CDR3 is built from 13 residues. Germline CDR1 reads MNHNY; CDR2 reads SVGAGI (reference sequence). Trimming pared 3 bases from V and 2 bases from J, leaving 7 bases between. The CDR3 loop is CASSYRTNTEAFF. In DNA, the CDR3 is TGTGCCAGCAGTTATCGGACCAACACTGAAGCTTTCTTT.

This clonotype was detected a few times. CDR3 sequence: CASSWGQVNTEAFF. The CDR3 nucleotides are TGCGCCAGCAGCTGGGGACAGGTCAACACTGAAGCTTTCTTT. The chain links TRBV5-1 to TRBJ1-1, with 8 bases that match TRBD1. Trimming removed 3 bases from V and 2 bases from J; junction bases left unmatched: 3. This CDR3 is 14 amino acids long. Germline V gene lookup returns CDR1 SGHRS and CDR2 YFSETQ.

In nucleotides, the CDR3 is TGCAGTGCGGGGAGGGAACAGGGATCTTATCAGCCCCAGCATTTT. It codes for CSAGREQGSYQPQHF. The rearrangement links TRBV20-1 to TRBJ1-5; D might be TRBD1 (6 bases). The germline V gene encodes CDR1 DFQATT and CDR2 SNEGSKA (reference sequence). The CDR3 consists of 15 residues. V lost 6 bases to trimming and J lost 5 bases, with 20 bases between them.

This clonotype was counted ten times or more. This chain links TRBV20-1 with TRBJ2-3; either TRBD1 or TRBD2 may supply D (5 bases each). The length of the CDR3 is 16 residues. V lost 6 bases, J lost 5 bases, and 24 bases lay in between. Germline V lookup: CDR1 DFQATT, CDR2 SNEGSKA (reference sequence). CDR3 amino acids: CSARDPYGSGKDTQYF. For the CDR3, the DNA is TGCAGTGCCAGGGACCCTTATGGGAGCGGTAAAGATACGCAGTATTTT.

This clonotype occurred many times. The chain has TRBV11-2 and TRBJ2-5; TRBD2 matches 10 bases. This CDR3 is 15 amino acids long. J gave up 2 bases and V 0 bases, and 0 bases lay outside the gene matches. CDR1 is SGHAT, CDR2 FQNNGV, per germline. In DNA form, the CDR3 reads TGTGCCAGCAGCTTAGAACTAGCGGGACAAGAGACCCAGTACTTC. Amino acid sequence: CASSLELAGQETQYF.